This T cell receptor beta chain emerged from a study of OX40 agonist ivuxolimab in advanced cancers. Only in-frame clones appear in the TCRdb table, and some are missing; sequencing was by immunoSEQ multiplex PCR. This sample has tens of thousands of clones, with 70% to 90% found just once. CDR1 is SGHRS and CDR2 is YFSETQ in the germline V gene. V gave up 4 bases and J gave up 6 bases, with 20 bases separating them. The CDR3 has 15 residues. The TCR was taken from an adult with an advanced solid tumor such as melanoma, head and neck, liver or kidney cancer. The V call is TRBV5-1, the J call TRBJ2-7; a possible D gene is TRBD2 (6 bases). This specimen was CD4+ or CD8+ T cells sorted from blood, taken in a trial of the OX40 agonist ivuxolimab. The CDR3 loop reads CASSPNAGQGIEQYF. The CDR3 DNA follows: TGCGCCAGCAGCCCTAATGCGGGGCAGGGTATCGAGCAGTACTTC. Filled out from reference TRBV5-1 and TRBJ2-7, the complete variable domain reads KAGVTQTPRYLIKTRGQQVTLSCSPISGHRSVSWYQQTPGQGLQFLFEYFSETQRNKGNFPGRFSGRQFSNSRSEMNVSTLELGDSALYLCASSPNAGQGIEQYFGPGTRLTVT.